This T cell receptor (beta chain) was identified during a study of blood T cell repertoires in COVID-19. Only in-frame clones appear in the TCRdb table, and some are missing; sequencing was by immunoSEQ multiplex PCR. The data show approximately 120,000 clones, with roughly 90% seen just once and roughly 2.1% held by the top ten. The CDR3 is 13 residues long. Trimming cost V 3 bases and J 5 bases, with 9 bases left between them. Germline V gene lookup returns CDR1 KGHDR and CDR2 SFDVKD. The TCR sequence derives from a man aged 50-60 years with COVID-19, enrolled during active disease. The chain combines TRBV24-1 with TRBJ2-5; D possibly corresponds to TRBD1 (6 bases). Sequenced: peripheral blood. Here the CDR3 DNA reads TGTGCCACCAGTGATGGGGGCCGGGAGACCCAGTACTTC. Protein: CATSDGGRETQYF.